This T cell receptor (beta chain) was obtained from a study of early T cells in non-severe SARS-CoV-2 infection. Study overall: Chains were unpaired, as sequencing was done on bulk RNA from unsorted whole blood.

Germline V gene data show CDR1 as LGHDT and CDR2 as YNNKEL (reference sequence). Trimming removed 4 bases at V and 0 bases at J, with 14 bases between. CDR3 size: 16 residues. The TCR library protocol was used to attach unique molecular identifiers. These identifiers were attached to individual cDNA molecules. TCRdb recomputed calls from the 5' RACE reads with MiXCR, one row per CDR3 protein. Of 40,000 to 55,000 distinct CDR3 sequences listed, around a quarter are singletons. Study-wide results and caveats: Using VDJdb, the matching emphasized anti-spike CD8 responses while missing private and CD4 specificities.

This clonotype was observed a few times. Its antigen remains unknown. The rearrangement links TRBV3-1 to TRBJ2-3; D gene unclear. The TCR originated in an adult who was a healthcare worker with PCR-confirmed SARS-CoV-2 infection or an uninfected control (not recorded which). Source: whole blood, taken at baseline. The CDR3 reads CASSPWGRPSTDTQYF. CDR3 bases: TGTGCCAGCAGCCCATGGGGTAGACCAAGCACAGATACGCAGTATTTT.